Presented here are 23 T cell receptor beta chains from one specimen sequenced in a study of cytomegalovirus exposure and HLA in healthy donors. Vbeta (60) and Jbeta (13) primers were used in the PCR. Sequencing used immunoSEQ multiplex PCR; TCRdb keeps in-frame clones, though not all of them. Of about 110,000 clones in the sample, 79% are singletons; the top ten hold more than 3%. The sequenced sample consisted of PBMCs. The receptors were gathered from a woman in her 40s in good health and CMV-seronegative.

The chain is built from TRBV7-6 and TRBJ2-1; D is perhaps TRBD1 (5 bases). V lost 4 bases to trimming and J lost 2 bases, with 27 bases between them. CDR3 length: 20 residues. The V gene's germline CDR1 is SGHVS and CDR2 FNYEAQ. DNA for the CDR3: TGTGCCAGCAGCTCCCCAGGGTCACTTAGCACCGCCCCTGCCTACAATGAGCAGTTCTTC. This sequence encodes CASSSPGSLSTAPAYNEQFF.

This clone appeared a few times. The chain is built from TRBV6-5 and TRBJ1-1; the D is unclear. Germline V gives CDR1 MNHEY, CDR2 SVGAGI. V lost 4 bases to trimming and J lost 7 bases, with 19 bases between them. The length of the CDR3 is 15 residues. CDR3: CASSSRDRWEFEAFF. The CDR3 DNA sequence: TGTGCCAGCAGTTCGCGCGACCGATGGGAGTTTGAAGCTTTCTTT.

The gene calls are TRBV29-1 and TRBJ2-7; 7 nucleotides align to TRBD2. Trimming cost V 4 bases and J 3 bases; bases outside gene matches: 0. The CDR3 extends over 11 amino acids. CDR1 SQVTM and CDR2 ANQGSEA come from the germline V gene. CDR3 coding DNA: TGCAGCGTTGGGGAGGGCTACGAGCAGTACTTC. The encoded protein is CSVGEGYEQYF.

The rearrangement joins TRBV6-5 to TRBJ1-2; 9 bases are a match to TRBD1. The V gene's germline CDR1 is MNHEY and CDR2 SVGAGI. J was trimmed by 7 bases and V by 5 bases; bases with no gene match: 5. The CDR3 covers 13 residues. For the CDR3, the DNA is TGTGCCAGCAGTCAACAGGGGGCAAGTGGCTACACCTTC. Translating it yields CASSQQGASGYTF.

This chain links TRBV27 with TRBJ2-7; 13 nucleotides align to TRBD2. CDR3 length: 17 residues. The ends lost 4 bases at V and 6 bases at J; junction bases unmatched: 12. Germline V gene sequence: CDR1 MNHEY, CDR2 SMNVEV (reference sequence). As DNA, the CDR3 is TGTGCCAGCAGTTCCACCGAAACCTGGACTAGCGGGAGCGAGCAGTACTTC. It is translated as CASSSTETWTSGSEQYF.

The gene calls are TRBV25-1 and TRBJ2-1, with 9 bases matching TRBD2. The germline V gene encodes CDR1 MGHDK and CDR2 SYGVNS. J lost 6 bases, V lost 8 bases, and 8 bases had no gene match. There are 14 residues in the CDR3. The CDR3: CASGVPSGTNEQFF. CDR3 nucleotide sequence: TGTGCCAGCGGAGTGCCTAGCGGGACCAATGAGCAGTTCTTC.

The chain links TRBV11-2 to TRBJ2-6; D remains ambiguous. The V gene lost 2 bases and the J gene lost 0 bases, with 5 bases spanning the gap. Germline V gene data show CDR1 as SGHAT and CDR2 as FQNNGV. The length of the CDR3 is 15 residues. In DNA, the CDR3 is TGTGCCAGCAGCTTATCTGTCTCTGGGGCCAACGTCCTGACTTTC. As protein: CASSLSVSGANVLTF.

The rearrangement links TRBV4-3 to TRBJ2-3; D is possibly TRBD2 (5 bases). Deletions cut 1 base from V and 2 bases from J, with 10 bases between. The CDR3 is 15 residues long. Germline lookup yields CDR1 LGHNA and CDR2 YSLEER. CDR3 in DNA: TGCGCCAGCAGCCAAGGAGGGATTTCCACAGATACGCAGTATTTT. It yields the protein CASSQGGISTDTQYF.

This clone turned up a few times. Written as DNA, the CDR3 is TGTGCCAGCAGCGCTCGACTGGCGGTGGGTTACCGGGAGCTGTTTTTT. Translating gives CASSARLAVGYRELFF. This rearrangement joins TRBV7-2 to TRBJ2-2; D gene unclear. Germline CDR1 reads SGHTA; CDR2 reads FQGNSA. This CDR3 is 16 amino acids long. V shed 5 bases and J shed 9 bases, with 22 bases lying between them.

The chain carries TRBV5-8 and TRBJ1-2, with D possibly TRBD1 on 5 matching bases. Germline V gene sequence: CDR1 SGHTS, CDR2 YDEGEE. CDR3 size: 15 residues. Trimming took 2 bases from V and 1 from J, leaving 12 bases between them. The CDR3 sequence is CASSLGANDNYGYTF. DNA for the CDR3: TGTGCCAGCAGCTTAGGGGCAAACGATAACTATGGCTACACCTTC.

The chain recombines TRBV28 with TRBJ2-1, with D possibly being TRBD1 (8 bases). Germline-derived CDR1 and CDR2 are MDHEN and SYDVKM. V was shortened by 5 bases and J by 2 bases, with 28 bases between the two germline ends. CDR3 length equals 20 residues. The CDR3 DNA follows: TGTGCCAGCAGTCCAACGAGACAGGGGTTCGGGAGGAGGACCTACAATGAGCAGTTCTTC. Translated, it gives CASSPTRQGFGRRTYNEQFF.

The chain links TRBV11-2 to TRBJ2-2; 7 bases match TRBD2. Germline-derived CDR1 and CDR2 are SGHAT and FQNNGV. The CDR3 length is 16 residues. V trimming: 4 bases; J trimming: 0 bases; junction bases outside the gene matches: 5. The CDR3 loop is CASSSLAGANTGELFF. The CDR3 DNA reads as TGTGCCAGCAGCTCTTTGGCGGGGGCGAACACCGGGGAGCTGTTTTTT.

This clone was seen just once. The rearrangement joins TRBV14 to TRBJ2-3, with TRBD2 matching over 7 bases. There are 15 residues in the CDR3. Germline trimming cut 1 base from V and 9 bases from J; bases unmatched to any gene: 10. Germline CDR1 and CDR2: SGHDN and FVKESK. The CDR3 coding sequence is TGTGCCAGCAGCCAAGGTGGGACTAATTATGACACGCAGTATTTT. This translates into CASSQGGTNYDTQYF.

The chain joins TRBV9 to TRBJ2-7; weak D call: TRBD2 (6 bases). The V end was cut by 0 bases, the J end by 7 bases, with 17 bases between. The CDR3 totals 15 residues. Looked up from germline, CDR1 is SGDLS and CDR2 is YYNGEE. The CDR3 reads CASSVAPEGRGEQYF. The CDR3 nucleotides read TGTGCCAGCAGCGTAGCTCCGGAGGGGCGAGGAGAGCAGTACTTC.

This clone was picked up one time. The gene calls are TRBV28 and TRBJ1-3; D possibly corresponds to TRBD1 (5 bases). This CDR3 contains 18 residues. CDR1 and CDR2 (germline): MDHEN, SYDVKM. Trimming took 1 base from V and 1 from J, leaving 17 bases between them. CDR3 amino acids: CASSLSPPGRASGNTIYF. In DNA form, the CDR3 reads TGTGCCAGCAGTTTATCCCCACCTGGCAGGGCTTCTGGAAACACCATATATTTT.

The rearrangement uses TRBV28 and TRBJ2-7; 8 bases map to TRBD2. From germline, CDR1 is MDHEN and CDR2 SYDVKM. The junction had 5 bases not matched to a gene; V was cut back by 8 bases and J by 2 bases. CDR3 length: 13 amino acids. The CDR3 coding sequence is TGTGCCAGCCTGGACGGGAGGGCCTACGAGCAGTACTTC. It encodes CASLDGRAYEQYF.

The chain is built from TRBV27 and TRBJ2-3; TRBD2 agrees at 14 bases. The ends lost 6 bases at V and 6 bases at J; junction bases unmatched: 11. The germline CDR1 and CDR2 sequences are MNHEY and SMNVEV (reference sequence). CDR3 size: 17 residues. The CDR3 loop is CASRKWTSGGKGDTQYF. The CDR3 coding sequence is TGTGCCAGCAGGAAATGGACTAGCGGGGGGAAGGGGGATACGCAGTATTTT.

The chain uses TRBV7-2 and TRBJ2-3, with TRBD2 matching 7 bases. Germline CDR1 is SGHTA and CDR2 is FQGNSA. The CDR3 extends over 18 amino acids. J gave up 0 bases and V 0 bases, and 9 bases lay outside the gene matches. CDR3 residues: CASSLAGVSGISTDTQYF. CDR3 nucleotide sequence: TGTGCCAGCAGCTTAGCCGGGGTGAGCGGGATAAGCACAGATACGCAGTATTTT. Full variable domain (missing parts from reference TRBV7-2 and TRBJ2-3): GAGVSQSPSNKVTEKGKDVELRCDPISGHTALYWYRQSLGQGLEFLIYFQGNSAPDKSGLPSDRFSAERTGGSVSTLTIQRTQQEDSAVYLCASSLAGVSGISTDTQYFGPGTRLTVL.

This rearrangement joins TRBV6-6 to TRBJ2-3; the D is unclear. V lost 5 bases to trimming and J lost 3 bases, with 9 bases between them. Germline lookup yields CDR1 MNHNY and CDR2 SVGAGI (reference sequence). The CDR3 is 13 amino acids. Here the CDR3 DNA reads TGTGCCAGCAGTCTAGTGGCTACAGATACGCAGTATTTT. It encodes CASSLVATDTQYF.

In this sample, this clone turned up a few times. The V call is TRBV4-3, the J call TRBJ2-5; D is perhaps TRBD2 (6 bases). The length of the CDR3 is 15 residues. The ends were cut back, 6 bases at V and 5 bases at J, with 19 bases in the middle. CDR1 is LGHNA and CDR2 is YSLEER in the germline V gene. The CDR3 protein is CASRVGTSAGETQYF. The CDR3 DNA reads as TGCGCCAGCAGAGTTGGGACGTCGGCGGGGGAGACCCAGTACTTC.

The chain is built from TRBV11-2 and TRBJ2-1; D unresolved. The CDR3 extends over 16 amino acids. The germline V and J ends were trimmed by 3 bases and 2 bases, with 14 bases remaining between them. Germline CDR1 SGHAT, CDR2 FQNNGV. The CDR3 spells CASSFDRVTPYNEQFF. The CDR3 nucleotides are TGTGCCAGCAGCTTCGATCGGGTCACCCCCTACAATGAGCAGTTCTTC.

The CDR3 DNA is TGTGCCAGCAGCTTGGGCTCCGGGACTTATTACGAGCAGTACTTC. Translated: CASSLGSGTYYEQYF. The chain recombines TRBV5-4 with TRBJ2-7, with D perhaps matching TRBD2 (6 bases). The CDR3 runs 15 residues. Between the trimmed V and J ends, which lost 0 bases and 4 bases, there was a span of 14 bases. Germline CDR1 SGHNT, CDR2 YYREEE (reference sequence).

This sequence joins TRBV28 and TRBJ2-3, with 10 nucleotides matching TRBD2. The CDR3 has 17 amino acids. Germline V gene data show CDR1 as MDHEN and CDR2 as SYDVKM. V lost 6 bases to trimming and J lost 1 base; unmatched junction nucleotides: 10. The CDR3 here is CASRHGSGRAGTDTQYF. The CDR3 DNA is TGTGCCAGCAGGCATGGAAGCGGGAGGGCCGGCACAGATACGCAGTATTTT. Together with reference TRBV28 and TRBJ2-3, the CDR3 gives the full variable domain: DVKVTQSSRYLVKRTGEKVFLECVQDMDHENMFWYRQDPGLGLRLIYFSYDVKMKEKGDIPEGYSVSREKKERFSLILESASTNQTSMYLCASRHGSGRAGTDTQYFGPGTRLTVL.